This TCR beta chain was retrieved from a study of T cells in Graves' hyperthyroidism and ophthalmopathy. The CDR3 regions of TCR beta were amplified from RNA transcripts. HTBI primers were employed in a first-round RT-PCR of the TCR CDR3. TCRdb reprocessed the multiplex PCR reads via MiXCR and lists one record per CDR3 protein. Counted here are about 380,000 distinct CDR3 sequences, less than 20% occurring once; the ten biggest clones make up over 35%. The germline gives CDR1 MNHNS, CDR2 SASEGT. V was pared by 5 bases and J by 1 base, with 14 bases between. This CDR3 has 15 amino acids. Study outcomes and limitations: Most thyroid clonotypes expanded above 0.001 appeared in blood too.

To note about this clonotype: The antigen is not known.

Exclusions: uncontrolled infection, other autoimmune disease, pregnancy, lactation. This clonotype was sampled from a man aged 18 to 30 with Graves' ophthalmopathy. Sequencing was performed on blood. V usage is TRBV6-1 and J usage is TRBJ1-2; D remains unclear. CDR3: CASSSPGDFNYGYTF. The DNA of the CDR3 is TGTGCCAGCAGTTCCCCAGGAGACTTTAACTATGGCTACACCTTC.